This entry is about one T cell receptor beta chain. Germline V gene lookup returns CDR1 SGHVS and CDR2 FQNEAQ. The ends lost 0 bases at V and 5 bases at J; junction bases unmatched: 4. The CDR3 sequence is 14 residues long. The data were obtained in a study of technical replicates of blood from several donors. The protocol was immunoSEQ multiplex PCR, while the TCRdb copy is restricted to in-frame clones and leaves out a portion. The table lists about 62,000 clones, roughly 91% of them singletons. This chain uses TRBV7-8 with TRBJ2-7; the match to TRBD2 covers 7 bases. Sequencing was performed on PBMCs. The TCR comes from a human donor in good health. Some clones in this sample may be carry-over from other donors' samples. CDR3 residues: CASSLAGRGNEQYF. CDR3 DNA: TGTGCCAGCAGCTTAGCGGGGAGGGGTAACGAGCAGTACTTC.